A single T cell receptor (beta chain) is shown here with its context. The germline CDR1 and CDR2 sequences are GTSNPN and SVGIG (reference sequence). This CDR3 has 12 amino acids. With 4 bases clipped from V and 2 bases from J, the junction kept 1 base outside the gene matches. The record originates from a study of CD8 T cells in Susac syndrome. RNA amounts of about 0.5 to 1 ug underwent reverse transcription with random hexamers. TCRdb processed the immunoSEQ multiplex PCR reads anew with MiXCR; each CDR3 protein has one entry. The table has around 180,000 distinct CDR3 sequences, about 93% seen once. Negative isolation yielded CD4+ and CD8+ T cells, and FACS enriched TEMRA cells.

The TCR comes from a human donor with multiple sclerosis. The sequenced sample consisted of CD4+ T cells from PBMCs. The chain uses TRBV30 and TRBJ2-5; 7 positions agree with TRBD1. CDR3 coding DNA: TGTGCCTGGACAGGGGGACAAGAGACCCAGTACTTC. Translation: CAWTGGQETQYF.